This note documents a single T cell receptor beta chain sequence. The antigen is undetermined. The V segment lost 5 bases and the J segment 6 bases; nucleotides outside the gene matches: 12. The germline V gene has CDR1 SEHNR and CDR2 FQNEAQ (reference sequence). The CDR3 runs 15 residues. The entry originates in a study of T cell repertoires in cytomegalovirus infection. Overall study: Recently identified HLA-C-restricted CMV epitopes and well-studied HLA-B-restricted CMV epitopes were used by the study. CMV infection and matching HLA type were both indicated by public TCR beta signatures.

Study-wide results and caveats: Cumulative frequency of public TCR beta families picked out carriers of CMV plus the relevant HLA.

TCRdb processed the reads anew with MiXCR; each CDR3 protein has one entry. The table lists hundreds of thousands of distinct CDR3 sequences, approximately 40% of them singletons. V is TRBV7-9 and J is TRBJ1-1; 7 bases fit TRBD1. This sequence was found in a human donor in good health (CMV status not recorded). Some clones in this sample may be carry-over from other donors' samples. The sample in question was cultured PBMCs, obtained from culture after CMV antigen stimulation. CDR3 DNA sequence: TGTGCCAGCAGCCCCCAGACAGGGAAAGCGGCTGAAGCTTTCTTT. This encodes CASSPQTGKAAEAFF.